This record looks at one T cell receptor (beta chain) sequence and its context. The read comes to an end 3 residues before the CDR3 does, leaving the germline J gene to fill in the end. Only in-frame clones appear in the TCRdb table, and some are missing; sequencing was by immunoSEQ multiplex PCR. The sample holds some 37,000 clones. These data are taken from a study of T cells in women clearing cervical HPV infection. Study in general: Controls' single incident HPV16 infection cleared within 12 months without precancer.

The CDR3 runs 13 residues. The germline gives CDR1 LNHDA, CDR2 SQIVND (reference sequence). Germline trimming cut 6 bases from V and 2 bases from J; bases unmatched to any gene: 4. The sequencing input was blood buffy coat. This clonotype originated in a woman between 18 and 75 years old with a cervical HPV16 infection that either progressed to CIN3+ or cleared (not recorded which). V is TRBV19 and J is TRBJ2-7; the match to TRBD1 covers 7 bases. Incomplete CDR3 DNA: TGTGCCAGTAGCGCAGGGGGTCCCTACGAG. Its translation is CASSAGGPYE. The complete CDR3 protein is CASSAGGPYEQYF.